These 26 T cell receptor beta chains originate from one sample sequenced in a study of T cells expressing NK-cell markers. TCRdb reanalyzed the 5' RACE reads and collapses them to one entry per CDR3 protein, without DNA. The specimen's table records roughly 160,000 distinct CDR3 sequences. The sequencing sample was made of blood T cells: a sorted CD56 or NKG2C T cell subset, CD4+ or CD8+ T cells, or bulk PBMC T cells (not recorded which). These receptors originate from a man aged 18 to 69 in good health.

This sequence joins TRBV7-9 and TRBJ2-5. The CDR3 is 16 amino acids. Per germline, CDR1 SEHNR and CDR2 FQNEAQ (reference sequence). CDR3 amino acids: CASSLSFGRDQETQYF.

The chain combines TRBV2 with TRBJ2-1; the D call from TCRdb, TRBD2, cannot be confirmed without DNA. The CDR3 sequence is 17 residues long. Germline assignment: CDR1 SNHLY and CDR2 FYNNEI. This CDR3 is CASSEALFGGANNEQFF.

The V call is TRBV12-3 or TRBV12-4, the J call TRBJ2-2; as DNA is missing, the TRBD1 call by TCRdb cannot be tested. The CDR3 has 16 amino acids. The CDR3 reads CASSFAVQENTGELFF.

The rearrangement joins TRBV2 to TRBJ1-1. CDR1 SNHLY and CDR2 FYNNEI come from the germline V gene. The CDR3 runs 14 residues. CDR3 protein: CASSLLQRSTEAFF.

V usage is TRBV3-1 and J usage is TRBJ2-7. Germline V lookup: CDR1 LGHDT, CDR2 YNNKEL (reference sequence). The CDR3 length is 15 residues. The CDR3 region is CASSQDRGLSYEQYF.

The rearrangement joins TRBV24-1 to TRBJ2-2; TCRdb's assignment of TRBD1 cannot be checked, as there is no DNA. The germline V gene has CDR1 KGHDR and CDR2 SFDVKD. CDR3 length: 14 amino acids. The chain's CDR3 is CATSRTGTPGELFF.

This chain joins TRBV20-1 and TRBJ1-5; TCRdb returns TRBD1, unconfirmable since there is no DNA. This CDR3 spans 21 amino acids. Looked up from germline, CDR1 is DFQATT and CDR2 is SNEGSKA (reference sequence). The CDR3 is CSAKDRVRALGQAFSNQPQHF.

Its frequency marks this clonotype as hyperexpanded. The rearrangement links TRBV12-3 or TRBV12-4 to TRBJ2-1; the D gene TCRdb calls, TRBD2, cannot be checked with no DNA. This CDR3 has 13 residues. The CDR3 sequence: CASSPGTRKEQFF.

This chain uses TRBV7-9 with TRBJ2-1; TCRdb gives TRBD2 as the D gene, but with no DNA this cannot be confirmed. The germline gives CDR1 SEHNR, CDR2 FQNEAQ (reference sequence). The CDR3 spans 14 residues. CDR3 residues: CASSLPAGSDEQFF.

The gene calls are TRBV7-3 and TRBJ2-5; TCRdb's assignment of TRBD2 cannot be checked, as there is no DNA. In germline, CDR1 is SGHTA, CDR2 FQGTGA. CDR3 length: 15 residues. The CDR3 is CASSPLGGGTQTQYF.

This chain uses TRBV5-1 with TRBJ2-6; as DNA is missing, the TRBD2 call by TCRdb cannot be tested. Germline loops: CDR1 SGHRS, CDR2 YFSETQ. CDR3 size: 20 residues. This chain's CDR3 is CASSQALPGLVISGANVLTF. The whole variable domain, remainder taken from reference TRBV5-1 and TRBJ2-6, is KAGVTQTPRYLIKTRGQQVTLSCSPISGHRSVSWYQQTPGQGLQFLFEYFSETQRNKGNFPGRFSGRQFSNSRSEMNVSTLELGDSALYLCASSQALPGLVISGANVLTFGAGSRLTVL.

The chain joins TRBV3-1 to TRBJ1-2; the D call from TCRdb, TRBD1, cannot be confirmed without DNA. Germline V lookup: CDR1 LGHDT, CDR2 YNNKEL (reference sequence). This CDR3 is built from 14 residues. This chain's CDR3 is CASSPLGDKGGYTF.

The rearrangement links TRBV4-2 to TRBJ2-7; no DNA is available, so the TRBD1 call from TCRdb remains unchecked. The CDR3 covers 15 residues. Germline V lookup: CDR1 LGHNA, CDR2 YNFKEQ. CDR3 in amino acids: CASSQPQGREYEQYF.

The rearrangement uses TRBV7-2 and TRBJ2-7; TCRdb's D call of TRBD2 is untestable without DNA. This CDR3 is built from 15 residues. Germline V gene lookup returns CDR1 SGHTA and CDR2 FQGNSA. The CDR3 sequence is CASSLFGGGGYEQYF.

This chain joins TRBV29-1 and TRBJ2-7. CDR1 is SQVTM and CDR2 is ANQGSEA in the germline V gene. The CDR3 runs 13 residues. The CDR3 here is CSVNGQGSYEQYF.

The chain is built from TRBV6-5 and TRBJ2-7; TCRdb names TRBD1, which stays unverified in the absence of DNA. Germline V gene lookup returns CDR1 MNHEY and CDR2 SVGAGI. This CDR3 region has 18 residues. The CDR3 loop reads CASSSFDRGTSRVYEQYF.

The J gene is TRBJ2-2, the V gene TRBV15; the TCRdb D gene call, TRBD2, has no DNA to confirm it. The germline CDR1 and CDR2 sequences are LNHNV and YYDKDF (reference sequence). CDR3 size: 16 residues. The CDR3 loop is CATSILAGGDTGELFF.

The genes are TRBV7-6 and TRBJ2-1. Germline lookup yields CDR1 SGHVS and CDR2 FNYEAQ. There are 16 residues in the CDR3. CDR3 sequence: CASSLAAETTYNEQFF.

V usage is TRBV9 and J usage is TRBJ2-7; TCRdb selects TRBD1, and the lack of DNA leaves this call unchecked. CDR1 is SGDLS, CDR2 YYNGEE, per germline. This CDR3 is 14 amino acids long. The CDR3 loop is CASSVGGSGNEQYF.

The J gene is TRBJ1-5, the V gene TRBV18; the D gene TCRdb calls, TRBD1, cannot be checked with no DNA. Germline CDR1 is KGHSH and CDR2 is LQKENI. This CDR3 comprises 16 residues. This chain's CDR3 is CASSPRDRDSNQPQHF.

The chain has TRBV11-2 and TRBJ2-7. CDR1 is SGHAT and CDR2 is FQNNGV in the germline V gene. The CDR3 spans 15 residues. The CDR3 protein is CASSLGYTSSYEQYF. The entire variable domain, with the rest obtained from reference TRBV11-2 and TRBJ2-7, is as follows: EAGVAQSPRYKIIEKRQSVAFWCNPISGHATLYWYQQILGQGPKLLIQFQNNGVVDDSQLPKDRFSAERLKGVDSTLKIQPAKLEDSAVYLCASSLGYTSSYEQYFGPGTRLTVT.

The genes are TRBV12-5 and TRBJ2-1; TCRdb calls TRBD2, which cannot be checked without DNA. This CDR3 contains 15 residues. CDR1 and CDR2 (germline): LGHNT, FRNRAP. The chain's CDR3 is CASGLATSGVNEQFF.

CDR3 sequence: CAPHGTENTEAFF. The V and J genes are TRBV2 and TRBJ1-1; the TCRdb call, TRBD1, lacks DNA for checking. This CDR3 comprises 13 residues. Germline V gene data show CDR1 as SNHLY and CDR2 as FYNNEI.

The CDR3 sequence is CASSPLREPNTGELFF. The genes are TRBV7-6 and TRBJ2-2; checking the TCRdb D call of TRBD1 is not possible without DNA. CDR1 is SGHVS, CDR2 FNYEAQ, per germline. The CDR3 extends over 16 amino acids.

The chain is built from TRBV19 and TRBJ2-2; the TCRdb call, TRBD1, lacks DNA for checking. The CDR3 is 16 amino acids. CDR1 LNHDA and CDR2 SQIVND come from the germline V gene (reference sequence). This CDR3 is CASSSFEQGYTGELFF.

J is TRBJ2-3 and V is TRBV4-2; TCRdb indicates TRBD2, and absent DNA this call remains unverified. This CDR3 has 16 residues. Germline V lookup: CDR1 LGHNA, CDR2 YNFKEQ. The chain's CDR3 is CASSQDLSIAGGCSYF.